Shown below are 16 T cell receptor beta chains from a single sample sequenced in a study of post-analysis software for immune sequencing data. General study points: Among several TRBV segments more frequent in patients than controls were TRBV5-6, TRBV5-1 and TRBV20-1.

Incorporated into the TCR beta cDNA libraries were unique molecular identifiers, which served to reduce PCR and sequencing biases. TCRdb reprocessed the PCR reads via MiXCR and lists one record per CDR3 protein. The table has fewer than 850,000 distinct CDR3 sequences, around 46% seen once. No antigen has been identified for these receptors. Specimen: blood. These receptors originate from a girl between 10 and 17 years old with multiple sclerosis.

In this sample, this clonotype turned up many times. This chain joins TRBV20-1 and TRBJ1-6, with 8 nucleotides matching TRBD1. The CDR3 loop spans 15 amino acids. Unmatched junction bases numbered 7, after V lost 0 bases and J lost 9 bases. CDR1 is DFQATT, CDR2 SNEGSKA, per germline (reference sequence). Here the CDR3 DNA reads TGCAGTGCTAGAGATTTGGACAGGGTTTCTTCACCCCTCCACTTT. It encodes CSARDLDRVSSPLHF.

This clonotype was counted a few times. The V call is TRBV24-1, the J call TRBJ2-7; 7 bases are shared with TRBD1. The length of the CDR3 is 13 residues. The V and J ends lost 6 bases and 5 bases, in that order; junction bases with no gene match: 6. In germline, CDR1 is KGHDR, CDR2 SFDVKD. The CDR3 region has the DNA TGTGCCACCAGTCCAGCAGACAGGGACGAGCAGTACTTC. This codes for CATSPADRDEQYF.

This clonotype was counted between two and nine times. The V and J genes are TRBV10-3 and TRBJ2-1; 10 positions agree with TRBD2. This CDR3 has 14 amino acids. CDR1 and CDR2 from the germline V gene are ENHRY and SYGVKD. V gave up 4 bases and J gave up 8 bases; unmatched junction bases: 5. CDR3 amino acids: CAISALAGKDEQFF. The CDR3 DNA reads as TGTGCCATCAGTGCACTAGCGGGAAAGGATGAGCAGTTCTTC.

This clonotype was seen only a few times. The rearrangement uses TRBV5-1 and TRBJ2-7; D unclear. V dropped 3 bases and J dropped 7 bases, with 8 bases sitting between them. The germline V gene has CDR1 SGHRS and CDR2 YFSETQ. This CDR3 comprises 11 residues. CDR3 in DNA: TGCGCCAGCAGCTCCGATGGGGAGCAGTACTTC. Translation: CASSSDGEQYF. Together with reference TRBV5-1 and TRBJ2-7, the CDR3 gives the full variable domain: KAGVTQTPRYLIKTRGQQVTLSCSPISGHRSVSWYQQTPGQGLQFLFEYFSETQRNKGNFPGRFSGRQFSNSRSEMNVSTLELGDSALYLCASSSDGEQYFGPGTRLTVT.

As DNA, the CDR3 is TGTGCCAGCAGTACTAGCGGGAGGCCCAATGAGCAGTTCTTC. Translating it yields CASSTSGRPNEQFF. This chain joins TRBV27 and TRBJ2-1; 12 bases align to TRBD2. The CDR3 has 14 amino acids. The V segment lost 5 bases and the J segment 6 bases; nucleotides outside the gene matches: 2. Germline V gives CDR1 MNHEY, CDR2 SMNVEV (reference sequence).

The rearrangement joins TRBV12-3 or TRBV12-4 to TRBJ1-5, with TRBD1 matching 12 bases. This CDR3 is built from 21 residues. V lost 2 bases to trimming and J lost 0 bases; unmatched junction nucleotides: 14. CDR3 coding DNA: TGTGCCAGCAGTTTATATTGGGACAGGGGGCTAGAAGGCTATAGCAATCAGCCCCAGCATTTT. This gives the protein CASSLYWDRGLEGYSNQPQHF.

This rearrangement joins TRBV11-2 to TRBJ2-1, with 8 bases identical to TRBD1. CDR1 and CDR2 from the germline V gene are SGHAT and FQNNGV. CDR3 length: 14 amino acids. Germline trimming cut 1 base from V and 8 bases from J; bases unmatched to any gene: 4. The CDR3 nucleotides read TGTGCCAGCAGCTTAGTACCAGGGGGCGATGAGCAGTTCTTC. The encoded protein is CASSLVPGGDEQFF. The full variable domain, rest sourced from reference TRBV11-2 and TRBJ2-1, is EAGVAQSPRYKIIEKRQSVAFWCNPISGHATLYWYQQILGQGPKLLIQFQNNGVVDDSQLPKDRFSAERLKGVDSTLKIQPAKLEDSAVYLCASSLVPGGDEQFFGPGTRLTVL.

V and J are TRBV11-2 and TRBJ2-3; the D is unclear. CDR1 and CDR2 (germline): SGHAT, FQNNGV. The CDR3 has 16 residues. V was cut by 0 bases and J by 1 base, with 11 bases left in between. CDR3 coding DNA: TGTGCCAGCAGCTTAGATCCGGACCCGCGCACAGATACGCAGTATTTT. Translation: CASSLDPDPRTDTQYF.

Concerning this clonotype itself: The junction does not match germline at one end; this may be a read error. The CDR3, as DNA: TGTGCCAGTGGGGACAGGGGAAGCGGACAAGAGACCCAGTACTTT. Translation: CASGDRGSGQETQYF. The chain carries TRBV19 and TRBJ2-5; 10 nucleotides align to TRBD1. The CDR3 runs 15 residues. CDR1 LNHDA and CDR2 SQIVND come from the germline V gene (reference sequence).

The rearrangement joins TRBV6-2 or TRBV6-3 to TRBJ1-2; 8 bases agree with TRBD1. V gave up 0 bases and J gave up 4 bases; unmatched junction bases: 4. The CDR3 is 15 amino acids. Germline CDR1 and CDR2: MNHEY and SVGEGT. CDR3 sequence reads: CASSYSPGGSYGYTF. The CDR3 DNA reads TGTGCCAGCAGTTACTCTCCAGGGGGCAGCTATGGCTACACCTTC.

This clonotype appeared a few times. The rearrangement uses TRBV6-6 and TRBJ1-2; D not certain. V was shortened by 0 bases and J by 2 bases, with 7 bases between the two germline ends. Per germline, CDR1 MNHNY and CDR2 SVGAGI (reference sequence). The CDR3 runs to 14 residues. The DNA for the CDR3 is TGTGCCAGCAGTTACTCAGCGCAGAACTATGGCTACACCTTC. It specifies CASSYSAQNYGYTF.

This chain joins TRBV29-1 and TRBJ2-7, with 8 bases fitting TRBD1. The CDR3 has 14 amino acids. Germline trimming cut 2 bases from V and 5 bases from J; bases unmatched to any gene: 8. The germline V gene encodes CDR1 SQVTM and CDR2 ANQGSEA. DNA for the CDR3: TGCAGCGTTGAATCCCGGACAGGGACCAACGAGCAGTACTTC. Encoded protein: CSVESRTGTNEQYF.

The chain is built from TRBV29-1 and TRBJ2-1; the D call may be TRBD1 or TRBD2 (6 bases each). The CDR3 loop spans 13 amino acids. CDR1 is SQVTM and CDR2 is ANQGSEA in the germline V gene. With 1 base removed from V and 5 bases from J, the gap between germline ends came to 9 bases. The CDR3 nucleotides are TGCAGCGTTGAAGGGGGGGCTGACAATGAGCAGTTCTTC. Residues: CSVEGGADNEQFF.

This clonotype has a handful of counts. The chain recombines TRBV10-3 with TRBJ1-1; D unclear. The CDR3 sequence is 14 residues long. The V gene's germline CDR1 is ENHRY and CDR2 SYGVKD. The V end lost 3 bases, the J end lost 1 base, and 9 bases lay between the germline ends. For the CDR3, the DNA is TGTGCCATCAGTGATCCCCGGACGAACACTGAAGCTTTCTTT. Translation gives CAISDPRTNTEAFF.

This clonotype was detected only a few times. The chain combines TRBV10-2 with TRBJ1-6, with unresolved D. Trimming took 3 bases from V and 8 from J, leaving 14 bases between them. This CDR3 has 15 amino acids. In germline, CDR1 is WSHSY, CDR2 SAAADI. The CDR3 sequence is CASSEGSSKDSPLHF. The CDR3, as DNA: TGCGCCAGCAGTGAAGGGAGTAGCAAGGATTCACCCCTCCACTTT.

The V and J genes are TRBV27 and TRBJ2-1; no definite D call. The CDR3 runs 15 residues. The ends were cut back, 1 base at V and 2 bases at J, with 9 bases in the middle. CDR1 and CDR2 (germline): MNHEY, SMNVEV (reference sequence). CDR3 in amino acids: CASSLFPVAYNEQFF. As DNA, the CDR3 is TGTGCCAGCAGTTTATTTCCGGTGGCCTACAATGAGCAGTTCTTC.